This T cell receptor beta chain derives from a study of radiation and T cells in renal cell carcinoma. Regarding the study as a whole: Intratumoral heterogeneity was not captured in these 0.95 to 1 g regions.

Notes on this clone: The target antigen is unknown.

The treatment here: 15 Gy SBRT to primary tumor, nephrectomy 4 weeks later. Nephrectomy followed 15 Gy stereotactic body radiation by 4 weeks. The CDR3 totals 12 residues. The germline CDR1 and CDR2 sequences are LNHDA and SQIVND (reference sequence). Clones were read by immunoSEQ multiplex PCR, and TCRdb kept only the in-frame ones, dropping some. The sample has around 19,000 clones, roughly 54% seen once. This clonotype originated in a man in his forties or fifties with renal cell carcinoma. Here the sequenced sample was tumor tissue, taken from a patient whose treatment included radiotherapy and nephrectomy. The gene calls are TRBV19 and TRBJ2-3, with TRBD2 matching over 7 bases. CDR3: CVSRGGTDTQYF. The CDR3 DNA follows: TGTGTCTCACGGGGGGGCACAGATACGCAGTATTTT.